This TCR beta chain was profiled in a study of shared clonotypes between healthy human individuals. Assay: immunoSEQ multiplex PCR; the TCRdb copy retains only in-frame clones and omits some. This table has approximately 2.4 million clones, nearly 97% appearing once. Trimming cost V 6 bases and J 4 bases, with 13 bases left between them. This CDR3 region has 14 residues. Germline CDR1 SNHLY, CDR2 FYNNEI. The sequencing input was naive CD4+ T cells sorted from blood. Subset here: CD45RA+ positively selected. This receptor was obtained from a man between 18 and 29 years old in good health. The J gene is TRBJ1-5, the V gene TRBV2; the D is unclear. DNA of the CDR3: TGTGCCAGCAGGGAGAACGGGGTAAATCAGCCCCAGCATTTT. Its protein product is CASRENGVNQPQHF.